The 2 T cell receptor beta chains presented below share a single source sample, sequenced in a study of blood T cell repertoires in COVID-19. TCRdb keeps only in-frame clones here, not all; method: immunoSEQ multiplex PCR. Of around 150,000 clones in the sample, approximately 86% were seen once. The specimen was peripheral blood. The receptors were sampled from a woman aged 55 to 70 who had recovered from COVID-19.

J is TRBJ1-6 and V is TRBV18, with a tentative D call TRBD1 (6 bases). CDR3 length equals 16 residues. Germline-derived CDR1 and CDR2 are KGHSH and LQKENI. Trimming removed 5 bases at V and 10 bases at J, with 21 bases between. CDR3 bases: TGTGCCAGCTCAACCAACAGGGTCAGGATGGAGTCACCCCTCCACTTT. It specifies CASSTNRVRMESPLHF. The variable domain in full, with the rest retrieved from reference TRBV18 and TRBJ1-6, is NAGVMQNPRHLVRRRGQEARLRCSPMKGHSHVYWYRQLPEEGLKFMVYLQKENIIDESGMPKERFSAEFPKEGPSILRIQQVVRGDSAAYFCASSTNRVRMESPLHFGNGTRLTVT.

In nucleotides, the CDR3 is TGCAGTGAAGCACTCCAAGAGACCCAGTACTTC. It specifies CSEALQETQYF. The V and J genes are TRBV20-1 and TRBJ2-5; D unclear. The CDR3 loop spans 11 amino acids. Deletions cut 7 bases from V and 1 base from J, with 7 bases between. Germline V lookup: CDR1 DFQATT, CDR2 SNEGSKA (reference sequence).